These 7 T cell receptor beta chains were sequenced from one sample in a study of T cell responses to AZD1222 COVID-19 vaccine. Clones were sequenced by immunoSEQ multiplex PCR, and TCRdb holds only the in-frame ones, with some missing. The sample lists fewer than 120,000 clones, roughly 92% occurring once. The specimen was peripheral blood, collected on day 0 of AZD1222 vaccination. These receptors were taken from an adult in good health.

The rearrangement uses TRBV6-5 and TRBJ1-2, with D uncertain. Germline V lookup: CDR1 MNHEY, CDR2 SVGAGI. The CDR3 has 12 amino acids. The V and J ends lost 6 bases and 8 bases respectively, with 13 bases between them. The CDR3 spells CASRAEGNGYTF. As DNA, the CDR3 is TGTGCCAGCAGGGCTGAGGGCAACGGCTACACCTTC.

The chain is built from TRBV19 and TRBJ1-3, with TRBD1 matching over 9 bases. The V gene end was trimmed by 6 bases and the J gene end by 0 bases; junction bases not matched to a gene: 9. The CDR3 sequence is 17 residues long. CDR1 and CDR2 from the germline V gene are LNHDA and SQIVND (reference sequence). CDR3 DNA: TGTGCCAGTAGAACCTCCGGGACAGGGACCTCTGGAAACACCATATATTTT. Its protein product is CASRTSGTGTSGNTIYF.

The rearrangement joins TRBV28 to TRBJ1-2; D uncertain. V was shortened by 7 bases and J by 3 bases, with 9 bases between the two germline ends. The CDR3 consists of 12 residues. CDR1 is MDHEN and CDR2 is SYDVKM in the germline V gene. In DNA form, the CDR3 reads TGTGCCAGCAATAAGGAATACTATGGCTACACCTTC. Amino acids: CASNKEYYGYTF.

The sample holds one count of this clone. This rearrangement joins TRBV7-9 to TRBJ2-1; 12 nucleotides match TRBD1. The V gene's germline CDR1 is SEHNR and CDR2 FQNEAQ (reference sequence). The CDR3 extends over 13 amino acids. V was clipped by 8 bases and J by 10 bases; unmatched bases: 6. Written as DNA, the CDR3 is TGTGCCAGCCGGGACAGGGGGCATTGGGAGCAGTTCTTC. Residues: CASRDRGHWEQFF.

V usage is TRBV10-3 and J usage is TRBJ2-3, with TRBD2 matching 10 bases. CDR3 length: 17 residues. Germline CDR1 ENHRY, CDR2 SYGVKD. V lost 0 bases and J lost 2; bases outside the gene matches: 5. CDR3 sequence (DNA): TGTGCCATCAGTGAGTCCGAACTAGCGGGGTACACAGATACGCAGTATTTT. It codes for CAISESELAGYTDTQYF.

This clone was recorded only once. V gene TRBV4-1 combines with J gene TRBJ1-5, with TRBD1 matching 9 bases. This CDR3 contains 14 residues. Trimming removed 5 bases from V and 7 bases from J; junction bases left unmatched: 6. The germline V gene encodes CDR1 MGHRA and CDR2 YSYEKL. The CDR3 region has the DNA TGCGCCAGCAGCGCATACAGGGGGCAACAGCCCCAGCATTTT. Encoded protein: CASSAYRGQQPQHF.

This chain connects TRBV5-5 to TRBJ1-4; D is unclear. The CDR3 runs 14 residues. The V end was cut by 0 bases, the J end by 2 bases, with 5 bases between. The V gene's germline CDR1 is SGHKS and CDR2 YYEKEE (reference sequence). The CDR3 DNA sequence: TGTGCCAGCAGCTTGGGGTCGACTAATGAAAAACTGTTTTTT. It yields the protein CASSLGSTNEKLFF.